These T cell receptor beta chains were read from a single sample in a study of blood T cell repertoires in COVID-19. Only in-frame clones appear in the TCRdb table, and some are missing; sequencing was by immunoSEQ multiplex PCR. The table lists 200,000 to 250,000 clones, around three quarters of them singletons. The sample taken for sequencing was peripheral blood. The receptors originated from a woman in her 70s with acute or convalescent COVID-19. Each CDR3 is given with its conserved first and last residue. The order of the fields is clone size, J gene, V gene, D gene, CDR3 protein, CDR3 DNA. D genes are given only for firm matches. The size entry is marked missing in some rows and otherwise reads once, few, many or a size class.

>-|TRBJ2-7|TRBV10-1|TRBD1
CASSSGQGASYYEQYF
TGCGCCAGCAGTTCAGGACAGGGGGCATCTTACTACGAGCAGTACTTC
>-|TRBJ2-2|TRBV5-6|-
CASSFRRELRGGELFF
TGTGCCAGCAGCTTTCGGCGGGAATTGAGGGGCGGGGAGCTGTTTTTT
>-|TRBJ2-3|TRBV7-3|TRBD2
CASSLVRSSGRDTQYF
TGTGCCAGCAGCTTAGTGAGGTCTAGCGGGAGAGATACGCAGTATTTT
>-|TRBJ2-7|TRBV11-1|-
CASSWGRDSYEQYF
TGTGCCAGCAGCTGGGGCCGTGACTCCTACGAGCAGTACTTC
>-|TRBJ2-1|TRBV18|-
CASSPSGNEQFF
TGTGCCAGCTCACCGTCCGGGAATGAGCAGTTCTTC
>-|TRBJ2-4|TRBV12-3/TRBV12-4|-
CASSLGIRNIQYF
TGTGCCAGCAGTTTAGGTATCCGGAACATTCAGTACTTC
>-|TRBJ1-2|TRBV28|-
CASSSDVQGNTF
TGTGCCAGCAGTTCGGATGTTCAGGGGAACACCTTC
>-|TRBJ2-1|TRBV24-1|-
CATSETRYDNEQFF
TGTGCCACCAGTGAGACACGATACGACAATGAGCAGTTCTTC
>-|TRBJ2-7|TRBV20-1|-
CSASRGGSIDEQYF
TGCAGTGCTAGTAGGGGAGGATCTATAGACGAGCAGTACTTC
>few|TRBJ2-2|TRBV19|TRBD2
CASTGLAGVTGELFF
TGTGCCAGTACGGGGCTAGCGGGAGTTACCGGGGAGCTGTTTTTT
>few|TRBJ1-2|TRBV5-1|TRBD1
CASSSVGTVDGYTF
TGCGCCAGCAGCTCCGTCGGGACAGTTGATGGCTACACCTTC
>once|TRBJ1-1|TRBV12-3/TRBV12-4|-
CASSVQGWTEAFF
TGTGCCAGCAGCGTACAGGGTTGGACTGAAGCTTTCTTT
>-|TRBJ1-1|TRBV10-3|TRBD1
CAISDRGETEAFF
TGTGCCATCAGCGACAGGGGGGAGACTGAAGCTTTCTTT
>-|TRBJ1-6|TRBV3-1/TRBV3-2|-
CASSPSGTYNSPLHF
TGTGCCAGCAGCCCGAGTGGGACATACAATTCACCCCTCCACTTT
>-|TRBJ1-5|TRBV28|-
CASSFGGAGAYQPQHF
TGTGCCAGCAGTTTCGGGGGGGCCGGGGCCTATCAGCCCCAGCATTTT
>-|TRBJ2-7|TRBV6-6|TRBD1
CASRPRDRYFYEQYF
TGTGCCAGCAGACCCCGGGACAGGTACTTCTACGAGCAGTACTTC
>-|TRBJ2-5|TRBV2|-
CASSDGLGETQYF
TGTGCCAGCAGTGACGGACTTGGGGAGACCCAGTACTTC
>-|TRBJ2-3|TRBV9|TRBD1
CASSVEGGADTQYF
TGTGCCAGCAGCGTAGAAGGGGGCGCAGATACGCAGTATTTT
>-|TRBJ2-1|TRBV6-6|TRBD1
CASSGIPGQVYNEQFF
TGTGCCAGCAGCGGGATACCGGGACAGGTGTACAATGAGCAGTTCTTC
>-|TRBJ2-2|TRBV6-5|TRBD1
CASRWDRDTGELFF
TGTGCCAGCAGGTGGGACAGGGACACCGGGGAGCTGTTTTTT
>-|TRBJ1-5|TRBV7-2|-
CASSLDGAEAQPQHF
TGTGCCAGCAGCCTAGATGGGGCAGAGGCTCAGCCCCAGCATTTT
>-|TRBJ1-5|TRBV18|-
CASSPFAAPHQPQHF
TGTGCCAGCTCACCATTCGCGGCTCCCCATCAGCCCCAGCATTTT
>-|TRBJ2-3|TRBV5-1|TRBD2
CASSLGTSGGTDTQYF
TGCGCCAGCAGCTTGGGGACTAGCGGGGGCACAGATACGCAGTATTTT
>-|TRBJ1-1|TRBV7-9|TRBD1
CASSFGQGRLTEAFF
TGTGCCAGCAGCTTCGGACAGGGGAGGTTAACTGAAGCTTTCTTT
>-|TRBJ2-3|TRBV18|-
CASSPRSDTDTQYF
TGTGCCAGCTCACCAAGATCAGACACAGATACGCAGTATTTT
>-|TRBJ1-1|TRBV5-1|-
CASSPTAGSTGTEAFF
TGCGCCAGCAGCCCCACGGCAGGGTCCACGGGCACTGAAGCTTTCTTT
>-|TRBJ2-5|TRBV4-2|-
CASSQDLGAEETQYF
TGTGCCAGCAGCCAAGATCTTGGGGCCGAAGAGACCCAGTACTTC
>-|TRBJ2-6|TRBV28|-
CASSRSGSGANVLTF
TGTGCCAGCAGCCGCAGTGGTTCTGGGGCCAACGTCCTGACTTTC
>few|TRBJ1-5|TRBV4-2|TRBD1
CASSQDGTGSQPQHF
TGTGCCAGCAGCCAAGATGGGACAGGGAGTCAGCCCCAGCATTTT
>-|TRBJ1-5|TRBV19|-
CASSIDLQGAGNQPQHF
TGTGCCAGTAGTATAGATCTACAGGGTGCTGGCAATCAGCCCCAGCATTTT
>few|TRBJ1-1|TRBV5-1|-
CASSQDSLNTEAFF
TGCGCCAGCAGCCAGGACAGCCTTAACACTGAAGCTTTCTTT
>-|TRBJ1-2|TRBV14|-
CASSLGGWYGYTF
TGTGCCAGCAGCCTTGGGGGCTGGTATGGCTACACCTTC
>-|TRBJ2-1|TRBV7-9|TRBD2
CASSLALAGAMDEQFF
TGTGCCAGCAGCTTAGCTCTAGCGGGAGCAATGGATGAGCAGTTCTTC
>-|TRBJ2-1|TRBV2|-
CASRRDTNNEQFF
TGTGCCAGCAGACGGGACACGAACAATGAGCAGTTCTTC
>once|TRBJ1-2|TRBV28|-
CASSFPDRRYGYTF
TGTGCCAGCAGTTTCCCCGACAGGCGCTATGGCTACACCTTC
>-|TRBJ2-7|TRBV7-8|TRBD2
CASSLPGLVREQYF
TGTGCCAGCAGCCTGCCGGGACTAGTTCGCGAGCAGTACTTC
>-|TRBJ1-5|TRBV29-1|-
CSVGTGSQPQHF
TGCAGCGTTGGTACGGGGTCGCAGCCCCAGCATTTT
>-|TRBJ1-4|TRBV6-2/TRBV6-3|TRBD1
CASSYATGGSEKLFF
TGTGCCAGCAGTTACGCGACAGGGGGAAGCGAAAAACTGTTTTTT
>-|TRBJ2-5|TRBV10-3|-
CAISESGTKETQYF
TGTGCCATCAGTGAGTCTGGGACAAAAGAGACCCAGTACTTC
>-|TRBJ1-3|TRBV19|TRBD1
CASSIGSRGHGNTIYF
TGTGCCAGTAGTATCGGTTCGAGGGGGCACGGAAACACCATATATTTT
>once|TRBJ2-7|TRBV5-4|-
CASSSESYEQYF
TGTGCCAGCAGCTCCGAGTCCTACGAGCAGTACTTC
>-|TRBJ1-2|TRBV25-1|-
CASSGQYNYGYTF
TGTGCCAGCAGTGGGCAGTATAACTATGGCTACACCTTC
>-|TRBJ1-1|TRBV5-4|TRBD1
CASSLGPRTGEHGEAFF
TGTGCCAGCAGCTTGGGACCCCGGACAGGGGAACATGGTGAAGCTTTCTTT
>-|TRBJ2-1|TRBV7-2|-
CASNLTPTYNEQFF
TGTGCCAGCAACTTGACACCCACCTACAATGAGCAGTTCTTC
>-|TRBJ2-7|TRBV3-1/TRBV3-2|TRBD1
CASSPFSGTASYEQYF
TGTGCCAGCAGCCCTTTCTCCGGGACAGCCTCCTACGAGCAGTACTTC
>-|TRBJ2-3|TRBV11-3|-
CASSLGERRQYF
TGTGCCAGCAGCTTGGGAGAGAGAAGGCAGTATTTT
>-|TRBJ2-1|TRBV9|-
CASSDRGSYNEQFF
TGTGCCAGCAGCGATCGGGGCTCCTACAATGAGCAGTTCTTC
>-|TRBJ2-3|TRBV7-8|TRBD2
CASSLGLAGVGTQYF
TGTGCCAGCAGCTTAGGGCTAGCGGGAGTCGGTACGCAGTATTTT
>-|TRBJ2-1|TRBV6-6|TRBD1
CASSSTGEDEQFF
TGTGCCAGCAGCAGTACAGGGGAAGATGAGCAGTTCTTC
>few|TRBJ1-2|TRBV7-2|-
CASSLDTLAGYTF
TGTGCCAGCAGCTTAGATACACTAGCTGGCTACACCTTC